One sample yielded the 17 T cell receptor beta chains listed below, sequenced in a study of blood T cells in healthy people across ages. The authors ran a second PCR of about 7 to 12 cycles using a sample-barcoded 5' primer and a J-beta primer mix. TCRdb independently ran MiXCR on the 5' RACE reads; one entry per CDR3 protein. The sample has over 600,000 distinct CDR3 sequences, 40% to 45% seen once; the top ten hold 25% to 30%. Specimen: blood. The source is a man aged 80 or over in good health.

This clonotype appeared a few times. The chain carries TRBV20-1 and TRBJ1-6; 7 nucleotides line up with TRBD1. Looked up from germline, CDR1 is DFQATT and CDR2 is SNEGSKA (reference sequence). The CDR3 length is 13 residues. V lost 6 bases to trimming and J lost 9 bases; unmatched junction nucleotides: 8. CDR3 sequence: CSAEGADGSPLHF. Here the CDR3 DNA reads TGCAGTGCGGAGGGGGCCGACGGTTCACCCCTCCACTTT.

This clonotype occurred a few times. This chain uses TRBV5-4 with TRBJ2-3; 8 bases are a match to TRBD2. Losses at the gene ends were 3 bases for V and 1 base for J; bases not matched to a gene: 10. Germline lookup yields CDR1 SGHNT and CDR2 YYREEE (reference sequence). The CDR3 runs to 17 residues. The CDR3 DNA reads as TGTGCCAGCAGCTCACCCTGGCTAGCGGGCCGCACAGATACGCAGTATTTT. Protein: CASSSPWLAGRTDTQYF.

Worth noting for this clonotype: One end of the junction fails to match germline, which may point to a read error. The chain has TRBV29-1 and TRBJ2-4, with unresolved D. Germline V CDR1 and CDR2: SQVTM, ANQGSEA. This CDR3 is 13 amino acids long. CDR3 nucleotide sequence: TGCAGCGGGTTAGACGGAGCCAAAAGCATTCAGTACTTC. Encoded protein: CSGLDGAKSIQYF.

The chain links TRBV6-2 or TRBV6-3 to TRBJ2-5; D remains unclear. V lost 8 bases, J lost 11 bases, and 18 bases lay in between. The CDR3 consists of 12 residues. Germline CDR1 reads MNHEY; CDR2 reads SVGEGT. Here the CDR3 DNA reads TGTGCCAGCCAGCCCTCCCTGAAAGAGCAGTACTTC. Amino acid sequence: CASQPSLKEQYF.

The rearrangement joins TRBV7-9 to TRBJ2-7; D gene ambiguous. This CDR3 is 12 amino acids long. The V end was cut by 10 bases, the J end by 5 bases, with 15 bases between. Germline CDR1 reads SEHNR; CDR2 reads FQNEAQ (reference sequence). The CDR3 is CANSLNGDEQYF. The CDR3 DNA reads as TGTGCCAACAGTTTAAATGGGGACGAGCAGTACTTC. Variable domain in full (rest from reference TRBV7-9 and TRBJ2-7): DTGVSQNPRHKITKRGQNVTFRCDPISEHNRLYWYRQTLGQGPEFLTYFQNEAQLEKSRLLSDRFSAERPKGSFSTLEIQRTEQGDSAMYLCANSLNGDEQYFGPGTRLTVT.

V gene TRBV7-3 combines with J gene TRBJ2-3; TRBD2 matches 14 bases. Germline lookup yields CDR1 SGHTA and CDR2 FQGTGA. After removal of 5 bases from V and 11 bases from J, the junction contained 18 bases not matched to a gene. This CDR3 contains 18 residues. CDR3 loop: CASSPMGLAGETYNEQYF. DNA of the CDR3: TGTGCCAGCAGCCCGATGGGACTAGCGGGGGAAACCTACAATGAGCAGTATTTT.

The gene calls are TRBV28 and TRBJ1-2; 8 bases are a match to TRBD1. Germline V CDR1 and CDR2: MDHEN, SYDVKM. Losses at the gene ends were 7 bases for V and 8 bases for J; bases not matched to a gene: 9. This CDR3 comprises 13 residues. The CDR3 here is CASNDDRGGGYTF. The DNA of the CDR3 is TGTGCCAGCAACGATGACAGGGGAGGGGGCTACACCTTC.

This clonotype was detected a few times. The J gene is TRBJ1-5, the V gene TRBV6-5; 9 nucleotides match TRBD1. The germline CDR1 and CDR2 sequences are MNHEY and SVGAGI. CDR3 size: 15 residues. V lost 2 bases, J lost 3 bases, and 2 bases stayed unmatched. CDR3 nucleotides: TGTGCCAGCAGTTACGGGACAGGGAACAATCAGCCCCAGCATTTT. Translation: CASSYGTGNNQPQHF.

This clonotype was observed many times. The rearrangement joins TRBV28 to TRBJ2-1; D is uncertain. Per the germline V gene, CDR1 is MDHEN and CDR2 is SYDVKM. The CDR3 runs to 14 residues. The V gene lost 6 bases and the J gene lost 6 bases, with 15 bases spanning the gap. CDR3 sequence reads: CASSPESPVNEQFF. CDR3 DNA sequence: TGTGCCAGCAGCCCAGAAAGTCCGGTCAATGAGCAGTTCTTC.

This clonotype was observed a handful of times. The genes are TRBV7-8 and TRBJ2-4; 8 bases are a match to TRBD2. The CDR3 loop spans 15 amino acids. J lost 3 bases, V lost 5 bases, and 6 bases had no gene match. From germline, CDR1 is SGHVS and CDR2 FQNEAQ. The chain's CDR3 is CASSATSGRKNIQYF. For the CDR3, the DNA is TGTGCCAGCAGCGCTACTAGCGGTCGCAAAAACATTCAGTACTTC.

The sample holds a few counts of this clonotype. The V gene is TRBV20-1, the J gene TRBJ2-1; tentative D call: TRBD2 (7 bases). The V end lost 4 bases, the J end lost 4 bases, and 17 bases lay between the germline ends. Germline V gene sequence: CDR1 DFQATT, CDR2 SNEGSKA (reference sequence). The CDR3 contains 15 residues. CDR3: CSAMRRGGLYNEQFF. The CDR3 nucleotides are TGCAGTGCTATGCGAAGGGGGGGACTATACAATGAGCAGTTCTTC.

This clonotype was counted a few times. A single base separates this from a much larger clone, so it may be a read error. The chain couples TRBV7-8 to TRBJ2-7; the D is unclear. V gave up 9 bases and J gave up 7 bases, with 22 bases separating them. Germline CDR1 and CDR2: SGHVS and FQNEAQ. This CDR3 comprises 14 residues. The CDR3 region is CASRTAAAPNEQYF. In DNA, the CDR3 is TGTGCCAGTCGGACGGCGGCGGCGCCCAATGAGCAGTACTTC.

The V gene is TRBV7-2, the J gene TRBJ1-2, with D tentatively TRBD1 (6 bases). Germline CDR1 SGHTA, CDR2 FQGNSA. This CDR3 contains 15 residues. Trimming pared 1 base from V and 5 bases from J, leaving 14 bases between. CDR3 region: CASSLEQGRGYGYTF. In DNA, the CDR3 is TGTGCCAGCAGCTTAGAGCAAGGGAGGGGGTATGGCTACACCTTC.

The CDR3, as DNA: TGTGCCAGCAGTGAGCAGGGGATCCGCACAGATACGCAGTATTTT. Its translation is CASSEQGIRTDTQYF. This chain uses TRBV6-4 with TRBJ2-3; a possible D gene is TRBD1 (6 bases). The V gene's germline CDR1 is MRHNA and CDR2 SNTAGT. The germline V and J ends were trimmed by 3 bases and 1 base, with 11 bases remaining between them. The CDR3 runs 15 residues.

The rearrangement links TRBV6-2 or TRBV6-3 to TRBJ1-1; D might be TRBD1 (5 bases). The germline V gene has CDR1 MNHEY and CDR2 SVGEGT. The ends were cut back, 7 bases at V and 4 bases at J, with 19 bases in the middle. CDR3 length equals 15 residues. CDR3 DNA sequence: TGTGCCAGCACTCTAAGGGACCTTCGTACCACTGAAGCTTTCTTT. It encodes CASTLRDLRTTEAFF.

This clonotype was found many times. The chain employs TRBV4-1 and TRBJ2-1, with a tentative D call TRBD2 (6 bases). This CDR3 has 13 residues. V was cut by 4 bases and J by 8 bases, with 12 bases left in between. Germline loops: CDR1 MGHRA, CDR2 YSYEKL. For the CDR3, the DNA is TGCGCCAGCAGCCTTTCCGCGGGATATGAGCAGTTCTTC. Residues: CASSLSAGYEQFF.

For the CDR3, the DNA is TGTGCCAGCAGCTTAGGGTCAGGGTACAATGGGAAGTTCTTC. Amino acid sequence: CASSLGSGYNGKFF. This chain joins TRBV7-9 and TRBJ2-1; weak D call: TRBD1 (5 bases). CDR3 size: 14 residues. Germline-derived CDR1 and CDR2 are SEHNR and FQNEAQ (reference sequence). The V end was cut by 1 base, the J end by 14 bases, with 18 bases between.